The table lists the clone carrying this T cell receptor beta chain with a few counts. Antigen: not known. The record originates from a study of cytomegalovirus exposure and HLA in healthy donors. General observations from the study: An analysis that was carried out later associated some 17,000 TCR beta sequences with HLA alleles at 0.05 false discovery rate. Altogether, about 160 TCR beta chains were recorded as cytomegalovirus-associated.

Primers for the PCR totalled 60 Vbeta and 13 Jbeta. The method was immunoSEQ multiplex PCR; TCRdb's version includes in-frame clones alone and lacks a portion of them. This sample has about 120,000 clones, with more than 65% found just once. CDR3 length equals 16 residues. Germline CDR1 is MGHRA and CDR2 is YSYEKL. Between the trimmed V and J ends, which lost 5 bases and 2 bases, there was a span of 18 bases. The chain links TRBV4-1 to TRBJ2-5, with a tentative D call TRBD2 (5 bases). The sample comprised PBMCs. This TCR came from a woman aged 18-29 years in good health and CMV-seronegative. CDR3 nucleotide sequence: TGCGCCAGCAGCGTGCGGGCCGCTTCGAGGCAAGAGACCCAGTACTTC. Its protein product is CASSVRAASRQETQYF.